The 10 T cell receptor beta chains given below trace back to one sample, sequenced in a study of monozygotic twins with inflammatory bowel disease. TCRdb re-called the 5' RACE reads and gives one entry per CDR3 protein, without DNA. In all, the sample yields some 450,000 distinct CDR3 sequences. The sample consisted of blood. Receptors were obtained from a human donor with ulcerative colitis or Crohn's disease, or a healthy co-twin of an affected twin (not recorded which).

CDR3 in amino acids: CASSLVGGSYEQYF. The rearrangement links TRBV28 to TRBJ2-7; there is no DNA to check the TCRdb D call of TRBD1. CDR1 is MDHEN, CDR2 SYDVKM, per germline. The CDR3 contains 14 residues.

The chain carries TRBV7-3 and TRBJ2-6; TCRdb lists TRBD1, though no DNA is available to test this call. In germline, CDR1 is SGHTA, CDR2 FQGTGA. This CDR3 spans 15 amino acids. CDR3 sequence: CASSPGVTGANVLTF.

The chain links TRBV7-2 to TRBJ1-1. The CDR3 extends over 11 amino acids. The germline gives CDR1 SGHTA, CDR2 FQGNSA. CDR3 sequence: CASSPYTEVFF.

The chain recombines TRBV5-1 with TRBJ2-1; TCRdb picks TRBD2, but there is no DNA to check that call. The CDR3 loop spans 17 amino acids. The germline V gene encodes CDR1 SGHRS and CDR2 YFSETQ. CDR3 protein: CASSQGGLAGGDNERFF.

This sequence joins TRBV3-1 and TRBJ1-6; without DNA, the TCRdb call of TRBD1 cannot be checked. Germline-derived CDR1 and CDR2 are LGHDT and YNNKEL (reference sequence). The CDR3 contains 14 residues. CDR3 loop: CASSHRDRNSPLHF.

CDR3 residues: CASRRQGYEQYF. The chain links TRBV6-5 to TRBJ2-7; lacking DNA, the TRBD1 call made by TCRdb goes unchecked. CDR3 length equals 12 residues. Germline CDR1 reads MNHEY; CDR2 reads SVGAGI.

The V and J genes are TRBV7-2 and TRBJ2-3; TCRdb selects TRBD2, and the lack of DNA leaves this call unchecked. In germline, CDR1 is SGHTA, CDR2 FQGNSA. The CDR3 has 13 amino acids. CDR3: CASSSGGEDTQYF.

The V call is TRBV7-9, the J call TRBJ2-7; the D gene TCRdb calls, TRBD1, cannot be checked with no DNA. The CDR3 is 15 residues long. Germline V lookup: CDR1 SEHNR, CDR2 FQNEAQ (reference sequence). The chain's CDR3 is CASTPLGRAGHEQYF.

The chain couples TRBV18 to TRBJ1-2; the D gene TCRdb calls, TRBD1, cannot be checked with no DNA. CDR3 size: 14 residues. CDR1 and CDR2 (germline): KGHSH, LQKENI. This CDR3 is CASSPDSAPYGYTF. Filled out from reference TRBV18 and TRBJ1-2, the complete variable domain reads NAGVMQNPRHLVRRRGQEARLRCSPMKGHSHVYWYRQLPEEGLKFMVYLQKENIIDESGMPKERFSAEFPKEGPSILRIQQVVRGDSAAYFCASSPDSAPYGYTFGSGTRLTVV.

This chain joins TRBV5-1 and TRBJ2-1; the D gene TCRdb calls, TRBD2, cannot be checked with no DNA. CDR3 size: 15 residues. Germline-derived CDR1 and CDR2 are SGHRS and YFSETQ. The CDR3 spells CASSRAGETYNEQFF.